This entry describes one T cell receptor beta chain. Generated by immunoSEQ multiplex PCR, the TCRdb table keeps only in-frame clones and is missing some. The top ten hold around 0.0099% of the sample, which has some 700,000 clones, 75% to 90% seen once. This sample was taken from a study of shared T cell receptors in the human thymus. Germline values: CDR1 SGDLS, CDR2 YYNGEE. With V trimmed by 4 bases and J by 5 bases, 8 bases remained unmatched. The CDR3 runs 15 residues. These same records also appear under a second study, on human thymus T cells.

The TCR sequence derives from a girl in the first two years of life with a congenital heart defect. The sequencing sample was made of thymocytes. J is TRBJ2-4 and V is TRBV9, with TRBD2 identical over 8 bases. The CDR3 coding sequence is TGTGCCAGCAGCCTACCGAGCGGGGGCCAAAACATTCAGTACTTC. This gives the protein CASSLPSGGQNIQYF.